The present entry profiles one T cell receptor beta chain with its context. The germline V gene has CDR1 SNHLY and CDR2 FYNNEI. This CDR3 region has 13 residues. V gave up 8 bases and J gave up 4 bases, with 14 bases separating them. This record belongs to a study of shared clonotypes between healthy human individuals. Study context: A donor's plate count was three for CD4 naive and three for CD4 memory; CD8 naive had two and CD8 memory one.

The method was immunoSEQ multiplex PCR; TCRdb's version includes in-frame clones alone and lacks a portion of them. Of 2 million to 2.5 million clones in the sample, roughly 95% were seen once. The source of this sequence is a young man in good health. Sequencing was done on a sample of naive CD4+ T cells sorted from blood. Subset meaning: CD45RA+ positively selected. The V call is TRBV2, the J call TRBJ1-2, with D maybe TRBD1 (5 bases). The CDR3 DNA reads TGTGCCAGCTGTTTGAAGGGGACCTATGGCTACACCTTC. This codes for CASCLKGTYGYTF.